Following are 32 T cell receptor beta chains from one sample sequenced in a study of T cell changes during pregnancy in multiple sclerosis. Data came from immunoSEQ multiplex PCR; TCRdb stores just in-frame clones and leaves some out. The sample records 60,000 or so clones, approximately 92% being singletons. This specimen was peripheral blood, taken in the first trimester of pregnancy. All receptors derive from a female donor with multiple sclerosis, enrolled in a pregnancy study.

Only one count was recorded for this clone. CDR3 nucleotide sequence: TGTGCCAGCTCACTCACCGGACTGAATTCCTACGAGCAGTACTTC. Translated: CASSLTGLNSYEQYF. The rearrangement uses TRBV18 and TRBJ2-7; a weak D match, TRBD2 (5 bases). Germline V lookup: CDR1 KGHSH, CDR2 LQKENI. The CDR3 is 15 residues long. Trimming took off 4 bases at V and 1 base at J, with 14 bases between the two ends.

This chain connects TRBV19 to TRBJ2-6, with D possibly TRBD2 on 6 matching bases. CDR1 is LNHDA and CDR2 is SQIVND in the germline V gene (reference sequence). This CDR3 contains 15 residues. The V end lost 7 bases, the J end lost 0 bases, and 10 bases lay between the germline ends. The CDR3 loop is CASTMGGSGANVLTF. In DNA form, the CDR3 reads TGTGCCAGTACCATGGGGGGCTCTGGGGCCAACGTCCTGACTTTC.

V usage is TRBV7-9 and J usage is TRBJ1-1; the D is unclear. V gave up 6 bases and J gave up 4 bases, with 12 bases separating them. Germline V lookup: CDR1 SEHNR, CDR2 FQNEAQ (reference sequence). CDR3 length equals 13 residues. The CDR3 DNA reads as TGTGCCAGCAGATTGGAGAGGGCCACTGAAGCTTTCTTT. Protein product: CASRLERATEAFF. Variable domain in full (rest from reference TRBV7-9 and TRBJ1-1): DTGVSQNPRHKITKRGQNVTFRCDPISEHNRLYWYRQTLGQGPEFLTYFQNEAQLEKSRLLSDRFSAERPKGSFSTLEIQRTEQGDSAMYLCASRLERATEAFFGQGTRLTVV.

The chain carries TRBV21-1 and TRBJ2-7; TRBD2, the table's D call, was not compared with the DNA. TRBV21-1 is assigned pseudogene status. CDR3 length: 17 residues. As DNA, the CDR3 is TGTGCCAGCAGCAAAGGGGGACTCGCAGGCCTCCCCTACGAGCAGTACTTC. This sequence encodes CASSKGGLAGLPYEQYF.

The chain recombines TRBV5-3 with TRBJ2-3; the match to TRBD2 covers 15 bases. TRBV5-3 is identified as an open reading frame with a role that is uncertain. V shed 5 bases, J shed 2 bases, and the junction held 18 bases outside the gene matches. CDR3 length: 21 residues. For the CDR3, the DNA is TGTGCCAGAAGACGGGTTCACGGGACTAGCGGGGGGTCTCCTTTCACAGATACGCAGTATTTT. Protein product: CARRRVHGTSGGSPFTDTQYF.

The chain is built from TRBV6-1 and TRBJ1-2; 8 bases line up with TRBD1. Unmatched junction bases numbered 11, after V lost 4 bases and J lost 4 bases. Germline V gene lookup returns CDR1 MNHNS and CDR2 SASEGT. The CDR3 covers 16 residues. CDR3 region: CASSVRTGFAGYGYTF. CDR3 coding DNA: TGTGCCAGCAGTGTCAGGACAGGGTTTGCCGGCTATGGCTACACCTTC.

The gene calls are TRBV18 and TRBJ1-3; 7 bases match TRBD1. Germline lookup yields CDR1 KGHSH and CDR2 LQKENI. The V gene end was trimmed by 4 bases and the J gene end by 4 bases; junction bases not matched to a gene: 7. CDR3 length: 15 residues. The CDR3: CASSQGQAAGNTIYF. In DNA form, the CDR3 reads TGTGCCAGCTCACAAGGACAGGCCGCCGGAAACACCATATATTTT.

The V gene is TRBV6-5, the J gene TRBJ2-7; 13 nucleotides agree with TRBD2. Per germline, CDR1 MNHEY and CDR2 SVGAGI. Unmatched junction bases numbered 2, after V lost 5 bases and J lost 7 bases. The CDR3 has 13 residues. The CDR3 sequence is CASSQLAGGEQYF. The DNA for the CDR3 is TGTGCCAGCAGTCAACTAGCGGGGGGGGAGCAGTACTTC.

The J gene is TRBJ2-5, the V gene TRBV5-6; 9 bases match TRBD2. Germline assignment: CDR1 SGHDT and CDR2 YYEEEE. V trimming: 0 bases; J trimming: 4 bases; junction bases outside the gene matches: 4. The CDR3 loop spans 15 amino acids. The CDR3 region has the DNA TGTGCCAGCAGCTTGGGTCTGCGGGGGGGAGAGACCCAGTACTTC. Amino acid sequence: CASSLGLRGGETQYF.

The V call is TRBV30, the J call TRBJ1-2; the match to TRBD1 covers 7 bases. CDR1 is GTSNPN and CDR2 is SVGIG in the germline V gene (reference sequence). The CDR3 length is 15 residues. The V segment lost 5 bases and the J segment 1 base; nucleotides outside the gene matches: 10. CDR3 amino acids: CAWFHRDSNNYGYTF. CDR3 DNA sequence: TGTGCCTGGTTTCACCGGGACAGTAATAACTATGGCTACACCTTC.

J is TRBJ1-2 and V is TRBV9; maybe TRBD1 (6 bases). The CDR3 consists of 13 residues. V dropped 0 bases and J dropped 8 bases, with 11 bases sitting between them. In germline, CDR1 is SGDLS, CDR2 YYNGEE. CDR3 residues: CASSVDRDIGYTF. The CDR3 coding sequence is TGTGCCAGCAGCGTAGACAGGGATATCGGCTACACCTTC.

The chain couples TRBV19 to TRBJ2-7, with a weak D call TRBD1 (6 bases). CDR1 LNHDA and CDR2 SQIVND come from the germline V gene (reference sequence). The V and J ends lost 2 bases and 5 bases respectively, with 16 bases between them. This CDR3 has 15 residues. The CDR3 nucleotides are TGTGCCAGTAGTATAAAACGTAGTACAGGGAACGAGCAGTACTTC. Translation gives CASSIKRSTGNEQYF.

This rearrangement joins TRBV30 to TRBJ1-5, with D maybe TRBD1 (6 bases). The CDR3 extends over 16 amino acids. The germline V gene has CDR1 GTSNPN and CDR2 SVGIG (reference sequence). With 6 bases removed from V and 6 bases from J, the gap between germline ends came to 24 bases. The CDR3 DNA sequence: TGTGCCTGCACCAGTGAAGGGGGGGGCTTGAGTCAGCCCCAGCATTTT. It encodes CACTSEGGGLSQPQHF.

This clone was observed once. The V gene is TRBV15, the J gene TRBJ2-5; no clear D gene. V lost 0 bases and J 5 bases, leaving 16 bases between the germline ends. The CDR3 consists of 16 residues. The V gene's germline CDR1 is LNHNV and CDR2 YYDKDF (reference sequence). This chain's CDR3 is CATSRDPRVRLETQYF. CDR3 coding DNA: TGTGCCACCAGCAGAGACCCTCGAGTGCGTTTGGAGACCCAGTACTTC.

The chain links TRBV6-1 to TRBJ1-2; D is unresolved. V was cut by 0 bases and J by 1 base, with 6 bases left in between. CDR3 length: 14 amino acids. Germline CDR1 and CDR2: MNHNS and SASEGT. The CDR3 is CASSEAPSNYGYTF. CDR3 DNA: TGTGCCAGCAGTGAAGCCCCCAGTAACTATGGCTACACCTTC.

This chain joins TRBV19 and TRBJ1-5; D is undetermined. The CDR3 runs 13 residues. Trimming removed 6 bases from V and 2 bases from J, with 8 bases in between. In germline, CDR1 is LNHDA, CDR2 SQIVND (reference sequence). The CDR3 nucleotides read TGTGCCAGTAGGCGATTCGGCAATCAGCCCCAGCATTTT. As protein: CASRRFGNQPQHF.

The chain combines TRBV2 with TRBJ1-2; TRBD1 agrees at 11 bases. The CDR3 sequence is 17 residues long. Trimming at V came to 2 bases and at J to 8 bases, leaving 13 bases not matched to a gene. The germline CDR1 and CDR2 sequences are SNHLY and FYNNEI. The CDR3 coding sequence is TGTGCCAGCAGTGAATATCGGGTCGGACAGGGGGCGAAGGGCTACACCTTC. This sequence encodes CASSEYRVGQGAKGYTF.

The genes are TRBV6-6 and TRBJ2-1; 11 nucleotides agree with TRBD2. There are 15 residues in the CDR3. Germline V gene sequence: CDR1 MNHNY, CDR2 SVGAGI (reference sequence). V shed 5 bases, J shed 5 bases, and the junction held 5 bases outside the gene matches. CDR3: CASSHPGLADNEQFF. CDR3 DNA: TGTGCCAGCAGTCACCCGGGACTAGCGGACAATGAGCAGTTCTTC.

The gene calls are TRBV7-9 and TRBJ2-7; TRBD1 aligns across 7 bases. CDR3 length: 15 amino acids. V was pared by 4 bases and J by 2 bases, with 8 bases of the junction left unmatched. The germline V gene encodes CDR1 SEHNR and CDR2 FQNEAQ (reference sequence). CDR3 sequence reads: CASSSRDRKTYEQYF. CDR3 nucleotide sequence: TGTGCCAGCAGCTCCCGGGACAGAAAAACCTACGAGCAGTACTTC. Full variable domain (rest looked up from reference TRBV7-9 and TRBJ2-7): DTGVSQNPRHKITKRGQNVTFRCDPISEHNRLYWYRQTLGQGPEFLTYFQNEAQLEKSRLLSDRFSAERPKGSFSTLEIQRTEQGDSAMYLCASSSRDRKTYEQYFGPGTRLTVT.

The chain couples TRBV7-9 to TRBJ2-7; D ambiguous. The CDR3 extends over 15 amino acids. V was shortened by 3 bases and J by 2 bases, with 14 bases between the two germline ends. Germline lookup yields CDR1 SEHNR and CDR2 FQNEAQ (reference sequence). CDR3 sequence: CASSFSPSPTYEQYF. The CDR3 region has the DNA TGTGCCAGCAGCTTTAGCCCTTCCCCAACCTACGAGCAGTACTTC.

The V gene is TRBV4-2, the J gene TRBJ2-1, with 7 bases lining up with TRBD1. Germline V gives CDR1 LGHNA, CDR2 YNFKEQ. Trimming cost V 1 base and J 3 bases; bases outside gene matches: 12. The CDR3 has 18 amino acids. CDR3 residues: CASSQASSEGANYNEQFF. In DNA, the CDR3 is TGTGCCAGCAGCCAAGCCTCCTCTGAGGGGGCCAACTACAATGAGCAGTTCTTC.

The chain employs TRBV9 and TRBJ1-5; 7 nucleotides align to TRBD1. This CDR3 contains 14 residues. J lost 6 bases, V lost 8 bases, and 11 bases had no gene match. Germline V gives CDR1 SGDLS, CDR2 YYNGEE. CDR3 loop: CASNTGDFTQPQHF. The CDR3, as DNA: TGTGCCAGTAATACAGGGGATTTTACTCAGCCCCAGCATTTT.

The chain links TRBV18 to TRBJ1-3; D is possibly TRBD1 (5 bases). This CDR3 comprises 17 residues. Per germline, CDR1 KGHSH and CDR2 LQKENI. Trimming removed 3 bases at V and 1 base at J, with 16 bases between. This chain's CDR3 is CASSPRAWEPSGNTIYF. The CDR3 nucleotides are TGTGCCAGCTCACCCAGGGCGTGGGAACCGTCTGGAAACACCATATATTTT.

The genes are TRBV11-2 and TRBJ2-2, with 11 bases fitting TRBD2. The CDR3 loop spans 17 amino acids. Looked up from germline, CDR1 is SGHAT and CDR2 is FQNNGV. With V trimmed by 7 bases and J by 3 bases, 10 bases remained unmatched. As DNA, the CDR3 is TGTGCCAGCACCGTTTTTAGCGGGGGGGCCCACACCGGGGAGCTGTTTTTT. Its protein product is CASTVFSGGAHTGELFF.

In DNA, the CDR3 is TGTGCCAGCAGGGGAGGGCTCTCCAGTCCATACGAGCAGTACTTC. This encodes CASRGGLSSPYEQYF. The rearrangement links TRBV6-5 to TRBJ2-7, with 7 positions matching TRBD2. V was clipped by 6 bases and J by 4 bases; unmatched bases: 12. The CDR3 is made up of 15 amino acids. CDR1 and CDR2 (germline): MNHEY, SVGAGI.

A note on this clone: Other DNA sequences within the sample encode an identical CDR3. This chain uses TRBV7-9 with TRBJ2-5; the D gene is possibly TRBD2 (5 bases). Germline CDR1 reads SEHNR; CDR2 reads FQNEAQ (reference sequence). The CDR3 totals 13 residues. Trimming removed 4 bases at V and 4 bases at J, with 10 bases between. The CDR3 sequence is CASSSVGGETQYF. The DNA of the CDR3 is TGTGCCAGCAGCTCAGTAGGAGGAGAGACCCAGTACTTC.

The V gene is TRBV30, the J gene TRBJ2-2; 7 bases agree with TRBD1. Per germline, CDR1 GTSNPN and CDR2 SVGIG (reference sequence). Unmatched junction bases numbered 5, after V lost 3 bases and J lost 1 base. This CDR3 is 15 amino acids long. CDR3 DNA sequence: TGTGCCTGGAGAAGACAGGGACAGAACACCGGGGAGCTGTTTTTT. Amino acids: CAWRRQGQNTGELFF. Full variable domain (outside the CDR3, taken from reference TRBV30 and TRBJ2-2): SQTIHQWPATLVQPVGSPLSLECTVEGTSNPNLYWYRQAAGRGLQLLFYSVGIGQISSEVPQNLSASRPQDRQFILSSKKLLLSDSGFYLCAWRRQGQNTGELFFGEGSRLTVL.

The CDR3 coding sequence is TGTGCCAGCTCACCGAAGGTAGCGGGGGACTACAATGAGCAGTTCTTC. It codes for CASSPKVAGDYNEQFF. The gene calls are TRBV18 and TRBJ2-1, with 9 bases that match TRBD2. The CDR3 length is 16 residues. Germline CDR1 KGHSH, CDR2 LQKENI. The junction had 6 bases not matched to a gene; V was cut back by 3 bases and J by 3 bases. Full variable domain (rest looked up from reference TRBV18 and TRBJ2-1): NAGVMQNPRHLVRRRGQEARLRCSPMKGHSHVYWYRQLPEEGLKFMVYLQKENIIDESGMPKERFSAEFPKEGPSILRIQQVVRGDSAAYFCASSPKVAGDYNEQFFGPGTRLTVL.

The chain employs TRBV10-3 and TRBJ2-5; D possibly corresponds to TRBD2 (6 bases). The CDR3 spans 12 residues. Germline-derived CDR1 and CDR2 are ENHRY and SYGVKD. The V gene lost 3 bases and the J gene lost 6 bases, with 8 bases spanning the gap. The CDR3 DNA sequence: TGTGCCATCAGTGAAACTAGCCAGACCCAGTACTTC. This sequence encodes CAISETSQTQYF.

The genes are TRBV4-1 and TRBJ2-1; 10 bases are a match to TRBD2. Trimming took 2 bases from V and 3 from J; bases not matched to a gene: 19. Germline loops: CDR1 MGHRA, CDR2 YSYEKL. The CDR3 runs 21 residues. The CDR3 here is CASSQRTPGTSEIRRYNEQFF. Here the CDR3 DNA reads TGCGCCAGCAGCCAACGAACCCCCGGGACTAGCGAGATAAGACGCTACAATGAGCAGTTCTTC.

The chain recombines TRBV4-3 with TRBJ2-1, with 9 bases fitting TRBD2. Germline V gives CDR1 LGHNA, CDR2 YSLEER. With 4 bases clipped from V and 2 bases from J, the junction kept 6 bases outside the gene matches. This CDR3 spans 16 amino acids. CDR3 coding DNA: TGCGCCAGCAGCCGGACCGTAGCGGGGGCCTACAATGAGCAGTTCTTC. This codes for CASSRTVAGAYNEQFF.

The chain combines TRBV7-2 with TRBJ2-1, with 15 positions matching TRBD2. Per the germline V gene, CDR1 is SGHTA and CDR2 is FQGNSA. V gave up 5 bases and J gave up 7 bases; unmatched junction bases: 12. The CDR3 totals 18 residues. The CDR3 spells CASSIRGLAGGLFNEQFF. In DNA, the CDR3 is TGTGCCAGCAGCATCAGAGGACTAGCGGGGGGGCTTTTTAATGAGCAGTTCTTC.